Listed here is a single T cell receptor (beta chain). Its antigen is unidentified. This sample is drawn from a study of shared clonotypes between healthy human individuals. As for the study in general: Each donor's CD8 memory used one plate, CD8 naive two, each CD4 subset three. Overall study results and limits: Naive subsets generally exceeded memory subsets in estimated richness.

The repertoire was sequenced with immunoSEQ multiplex PCR; TCRdb's copy has only in-frame clones and lacks some. The sample comprises about 690,000 clones, around 91% of which are singletons, and 30% to 35% rests with the top ten. Those who donated were healthy HIV-negative adults, with no recent acute infections or vaccinations reported. The V and J ends lost 5 bases and 0 bases respectively, with 2 bases between them. Germline V gene lookup returns CDR1 SGHRS and CDR2 YFSETQ. This CDR3 has 12 amino acids. The receptor was derived from a man younger than 35 in good health. Some clones in this sample may be carry-over from other donors' samples. Specimen: memory CD8+ T cells from PBMCs. Subset here: CD45RO+ cells pooled with CCR7-negative TemRA cells. V is TRBV5-1 and J is TRBJ2-2; D unclear. CDR3 sequence: CASRTNTGELFF. The CDR3 bases are TGCGCCAGCAGGACGAACACCGGGGAGCTGTTTTTT. Full variable domain (outside the CDR3, taken from reference TRBV5-1 and TRBJ2-2): KAGVTQTPRYLIKTRGQQVTLSCSPISGHRSVSWYQQTPGQGLQFLFEYFSETQRNKGNFPGRFSGRQFSNSRSEMNVSTLELGDSALYLCASRTNTGELFFGEGSRLTVL.